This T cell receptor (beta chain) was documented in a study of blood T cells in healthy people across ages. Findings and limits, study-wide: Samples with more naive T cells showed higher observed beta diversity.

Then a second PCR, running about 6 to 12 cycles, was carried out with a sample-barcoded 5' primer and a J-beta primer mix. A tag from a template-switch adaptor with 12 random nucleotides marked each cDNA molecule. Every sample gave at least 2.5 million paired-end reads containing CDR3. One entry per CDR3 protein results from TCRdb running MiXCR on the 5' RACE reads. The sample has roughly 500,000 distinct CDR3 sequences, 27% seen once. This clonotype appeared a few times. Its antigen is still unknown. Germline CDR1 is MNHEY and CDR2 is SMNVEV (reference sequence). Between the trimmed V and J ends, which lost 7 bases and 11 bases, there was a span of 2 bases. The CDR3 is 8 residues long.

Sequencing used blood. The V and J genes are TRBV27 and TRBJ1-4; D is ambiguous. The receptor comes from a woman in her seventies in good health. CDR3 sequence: CASKKLFF. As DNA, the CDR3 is TGTGCCAGCAAGAAACTGTTTTTT.